This TCR beta chain was found in a study of STAT5B mutations in CD4+ large granular lymphocyte leukemia. Comment on this clone: Its antigen is not identified.

Study-wide results and caveats: Top patient clones used TRBV06 genes more often: 8/27 versus 2/35 in controls. Without putative leukemic clones, patient CD4-sorted repertoires remained more clonal than healthy CD4+ repertoires.

The CDR3 totals 16 residues. V gave up 2 bases and J gave up 0 bases, with 12 bases separating them. Germline CDR1 and CDR2: SGHRS and YFSETQ. Only in-frame clones appear in the TCRdb table, and some are missing; sequencing was by immunoSEQ multiplex PCR. This table has about 40,000 clones, around 84% appearing once. The sequence was obtained from a human donor in good health. This chain links TRBV5-1 with TRBJ2-1; D ambiguous. Sequenced sample: CD4+ T cells from blood buffy coats. In DNA form, the CDR3 reads TGCGCCAGCAGCTTCGGTAGCTATAGCTCCTACAATGAGCAGTTCTTC. Translated, it gives CASSFGSYSSYNEQFF.